Below are 22 T cell receptor beta chains sequenced from a single sample in a study of neurological immune-mediated disorders. Using its own MiXCR run on the 5' RACE reads, TCRdb lists one record per CDR3 protein. The top ten clones hold about 3.1% of a sample with 55,000 to 60,000 distinct CDR3 sequences, roughly 3.5% of them seen once. Sequencing input: PBMCs. The receptors here all came from a woman under 40 with multiple sclerosis.

In its sample, this clonotype was seen many times. The V and J genes are TRBV6-5 and TRBJ1-1, with 9 bases identical to TRBD1. This CDR3 has 15 amino acids. The trim removed 6 bases at V and 1 base at J, leaving 6 bases unmatched. Germline-derived CDR1 and CDR2 are MNHEY and SVGAGI. CDR3 loop: CASSNRGLGNTEAFF. CDR3 coding DNA: TGTGCCAGCAGCAACAGGGGGCTTGGGAACACTGAAGCTTTCTTT.

This clonotype was picked up a small number of times. A clone one base away is much larger, so this may be a read error. The CDR3 bases are TGTGCCATCAGTGGAAAGGACGCAGTGAACACTGAAGCTTTCTTT. Residues: CAISGKDAVNTEAFF. The chain recombines TRBV10-3 with TRBJ1-1; D is uncertain. The CDR3 loop spans 15 amino acids. V gave up 4 bases and J gave up 0 bases, with 12 bases separating them. The germline gives CDR1 ENHRY, CDR2 SYGVKD.

This clonotype has at least ten counts. The chain has TRBV12-3 or TRBV12-4 and TRBJ2-1; TRBD2 is a possible D gene (5 bases). The CDR3 length is 13 residues. Between the trimmed V and J ends, which lost 1 base and 9 bases, there was a span of 10 bases. CDR3 sequence: CASSLVSVGEQFF. CDR3 coding DNA: TGTGCCAGCAGTTTAGTTAGCGTGGGTGAGCAGTTCTTC.

This clonotype was seen many times. The chain is built from TRBV5-1 and TRBJ2-6, with a possible D match to TRBD1 (6 bases). The CDR3 covers 19 residues. Trimming took off 4 bases at V and 1 base at J, with 21 bases between the two ends. Germline V lookup: CDR1 SGHRS, CDR2 YFSETQ. The DNA of the CDR3 is TGCGCCAGCAGCCCCACTCGACAGGATTTACTGTCTGGGGCCAACGTCCTGACTTTC. Translating gives CASSPTRQDLLSGANVLTF.

At least ten counts were recorded for this clonotype. The chain is built from TRBV7-3 and TRBJ2-1, with 7 bases that match TRBD2. The germline gives CDR1 SGHTA, CDR2 FQGTGA. The CDR3 is 14 amino acids. With V trimmed by 4 bases and J by 10 bases, 10 bases remained unmatched. The chain's CDR3 is CASSSGATSEEQFF. The CDR3 DNA reads TGTGCCAGCAGCTCCGGGGCTACTAGCGAGGAGCAGTTCTTC.

There are many counts of this clonotype. The genes are TRBV5-1 and TRBJ1-6; possibly TRBD1 for D (5 bases). The CDR3 is made up of 16 amino acids. The V and J ends lost 2 bases and 6 bases respectively, with 15 bases between them. CDR1 SGHRS and CDR2 YFSETQ come from the germline V gene. The CDR3 reads CASSFDSGYLNSPLHF. The DNA for the CDR3 is TGCGCCAGCAGCTTTGACAGCGGCTACCTTAATTCACCCCTCCACTTT.

There are many counts of this clonotype. The chain joins TRBV7-2 to TRBJ1-1; no clear D. Trimming removed 9 bases at V and 5 bases at J, with 13 bases between. Germline V gene sequence: CDR1 SGHTA, CDR2 FQGNSA. There are 12 residues in the CDR3. CDR3 sequence: CASNKPRTEAFF. The CDR3 DNA reads TGTGCCAGTAATAAACCGAGGACTGAAGCTTTCTTT.

The rearrangement joins TRBV4-1 to TRBJ2-1, with unresolved D. The CDR3 length is 16 residues. Per the germline V gene, CDR1 is MGHRA and CDR2 is YSYEKL. V was trimmed by 1 base and J by 4 bases, leaving 14 bases between them. CDR3 DNA sequence: TGCGCCAGCAGCCAAGGTCGGGCGGTAACTTACAATGAGCAGTTCTTC. This gives the protein CASSQGRAVTYNEQFF.

This clonotype came up many times. The chain employs TRBV5-1 and TRBJ1-2, with unresolved D. This CDR3 is built from 15 residues. CDR1 is SGHRS, CDR2 YFSETQ, per germline. Between the trimmed V and J ends, which lost 0 bases and 4 bases, there was a span of 13 bases. The CDR3 bases are TGCGCCAGCAGCTTGGCCGCCTCCGGTGGCTATGGCTACACCTTC. Its protein is CASSLAASGGYGYTF.

This clonotype was detected ten times or more. The genes are TRBV21-1 and TRBJ2-5; the table's D call, TRBD1, has no DNA check behind it. TRBV21-1 is a known pseudogene. The CDR3 has 16 residues. CDR3 nucleotide sequence: TGTGCCAGCAGCAAAACCACCGACAGGGCCCGTGGGACCCAGTACTTC. It yields the protein CASSKTTDRARGTQYF.

There are many counts of this clonotype. This rearrangement joins TRBV7-6 to TRBJ2-5; TRBD2 agrees at 8 bases. Germline CDR1 SGHVS, CDR2 FNYEAQ. The CDR3 extends over 16 amino acids. V lost 2 bases, J lost 1 base, and 6 bases stayed unmatched. CDR3 sequence: CASSLIAGRAQETQYF. CDR3 sequence (DNA): TGTGCCAGCAGCTTAATAGCGGGGAGGGCCCAAGAGACCCAGTACTTC.

This clonotype was detected many times. The chain links TRBV12-3 or TRBV12-4 to TRBJ2-7; the match to TRBD1 covers 7 bases. The length of the CDR3 is 15 residues. V was clipped by 3 bases and J by 4 bases; unmatched bases: 9. The DNA of the CDR3 is TGTGCCAGCAGTTTGGAACAGGGGATGTTATACGAGCAGTACTTC. The encoded protein is CASSLEQGMLYEQYF.

The chain is built from TRBV20-1 and TRBJ1-2; D gene uncertain. The germline V and J ends were trimmed by 3 bases and 7 bases, with 12 bases remaining between them. Germline CDR1 and CDR2: DFQATT and SNEGSKA (reference sequence). The CDR3 loop spans 12 amino acids. CDR3 in amino acids: CSARGGNSGYTF. The CDR3 DNA reads as TGCAGTGCTAGGGGTGGGAATTCTGGCTACACCTTC.

This clonotype showed up many times. V is TRBV15 and J is TRBJ1-5, with D perhaps matching TRBD1 (5 bases). Per the germline V gene, CDR1 is LNHNV and CDR2 is YYDKDF (reference sequence). With 5 bases removed from V and 1 base from J, the gap between germline ends came to 15 bases. The CDR3 length is 16 residues. The CDR3 is CATSPGWGTSNQPQHF. In DNA form, the CDR3 reads TGTGCCACCAGCCCCGGTTGGGGCACCAGCAATCAGCCCCAGCATTTT.

The CDR3 nucleotides are TGTGCCAGCAGAGAGACGGATACGCAGTATTTT. Residues: CASRETDTQYF. This chain uses TRBV7-9 with TRBJ2-3; the D is unclear. From germline, CDR1 is SEHNR and CDR2 FQNEAQ (reference sequence). V lost 6 bases and J 6 bases, leaving 7 bases between the germline ends. The CDR3 totals 11 residues.

This clonotype was detected ten times or more. One junction end does not reproduce the germline sequence, and a read error may be involved. The J gene is TRBJ1-6, the V gene TRBV3-1, with D hard to call. This CDR3 contains 14 residues. The V gene's germline CDR1 is LGHDT and CDR2 YNNKEL (reference sequence). The CDR3: CASSQAVSNSPLNF. CDR3 coding DNA: TGTGCCAGCAGCCAAGCAGTTTCTAATTCACCCCTCAACTTT.

This clonotype was detected many times. This chain links TRBV9 with TRBJ1-4; D possibly corresponds to TRBD1 (5 bases). This CDR3 is built from 16 residues. Germline CDR1 reads SGDLS; CDR2 reads YYNGEE. The V gene lost 2 bases and the J gene lost 4 bases, with 15 bases spanning the gap. The CDR3 nucleotides are TGTGCCAGCAGCGTCACCAGGGACCTCGTTAATGAAAAACTGTTTTTT. As protein: CASSVTRDLVNEKLFF.

This clonotype was counted ten times or more. The J gene is TRBJ2-1, the V gene TRBV5-1; no definite D call. The CDR3 spans 14 residues. Germline CDR1 is SGHRS and CDR2 is YFSETQ. Between the trimmed V and J ends, which lost 4 bases and 5 bases, there was a span of 13 bases. The CDR3 region has the DNA TGCGCCAGCAGCCCTCTTCACCCCAACAATGAGCAGTTCTTC. Translation gives CASSPLHPNNEQFF.

In this sample, this clonotype turned up many times. The chain joins TRBV6-8 to TRBJ1-2, with unresolved D. The CDR3 spans 14 residues. V was trimmed by 2 bases and J by 0 bases, leaving 7 bases between them. The V gene's germline CDR1 is MNHGY and CDR2 SAAAGT. CDR3 in amino acids: CASSYDLTNYGYTF. The CDR3, as DNA: TGTGCCAGCAGTTACGACCTTACTAACTATGGCTACACCTTC.

This clonotype has at least ten counts. The V and J genes are TRBV10-3 and TRBJ2-7, with 10 bases matching TRBD1. The CDR3 loop spans 14 amino acids. The J segment lost 4 bases and the V segment lost 6 bases, leaving 6 bases of the junction unmatched. CDR1 ENHRY and CDR2 SYGVKD come from the germline V gene. The CDR3 here is CAIRDRDRGYEQYF. The CDR3 DNA reads TGTGCCATCAGGGACCGGGACAGGGGATACGAGCAGTACTTC.

This clonotype occurred many times. V usage is TRBV20-1 and J usage is TRBJ1-5; TRBD1 matches 9 bases. Per germline, CDR1 DFQATT and CDR2 SNEGSKA (reference sequence). V shed 0 bases and J 3 bases; nucleotides not matched to a gene: 12. CDR3 length: 18 amino acids. CDR3 DNA sequence: TGCAGTGCTAGAGATCTTGGACAGGGGTCTATGGCCAATCAGCCCCAGCATTTT. It specifies CSARDLGQGSMANQPQHF.

This clonotype came up many times. The chain uses TRBV6-5 and TRBJ2-5, with 7 bases matching TRBD2. With V trimmed by 5 bases and J by 7 bases, 7 bases remained unmatched. The length of the CDR3 is 13 residues. Germline CDR1 and CDR2: MNHEY and SVGAGI. CDR3: CASSLGGGATQYF. DNA for the CDR3: TGTGCCAGCAGTCTGGGGGGGGGAGCGACCCAGTACTTC.